Listed below are T cell receptor beta chains from one sample, sequenced in a study of T-cell memory formation after mild COVID-19. TCRdb called the 5' RACE reads again in MiXCR, with one record for every CDR3 protein. This sample carries 44,000 or so distinct CDR3 sequences, roughly 9.8% of them seen once, and the ten largest clones take over 9.5%. Sequenced material: PBMCs or a T cell subset sorted from them (not recorded which). All receptors derive from an adult woman who had mild COVID-19 (a few samples of this study predate the infection). Cell type and time point are not known. Both conserved end residues are part of each CDR3. The D gene is left open where the match is weak. Rows give clone size only sometimes, using once, few, many, or a class for an expanded clone.

V gene	clone size	J gene	D gene	CDR3 DNA	CDR3 protein
TRBV5-5	NA	TRBJ1-5	NA	TGTGCCAGCAGCGGGGCGGGTAGGATCAATCAGCCCCAGCATTTT	CASSGAGRINQPQHF
TRBV5-6	many	TRBJ2-1	TRBD2	TGTGCCAGCAGCTTGGGCGGCATACTAGCGGCCTACAATGAGCAGTTCTTC	CASSLGGILAAYNEQFF
TRBV29-1	few	TRBJ1-2	NA	TGCAGCGTTGAAGGGACAGACCACTATGGCTACACCTTC	CSVEGTDHYGYTF
TRBV29-1	many	TRBJ2-1	NA	TGCAGCGTGTTCCCGACGGGATACAATGAGCAGTTCTTC	CSVFPTGYNEQFF
TRBV24-1	many	TRBJ2-2	NA	TGTGCCACTCGTCGGGGGACGGGGACCGGGGAGCTGTTTTTT	CATRRGTGTGELFF
TRBV4-2	many	TRBJ2-5	TRBD2	TGTGCCAGCAGCCGTACGGGAGGTAGGGAGACCCAGTACTTC	CASSRTGGRETQYF
TRBV20-1	few	TRBJ2-5	NA	TGCAGTGCTAGAGACAGGGCCTACCAAGAGACCCAGTACTTC	CSARDRAYQETQYF
TRBV15	few	TRBJ1-1	NA	TGTGCCACCGGGTCTGGGGTAAACACTGAAGCTTTCTTT	CATGSGVNTEAFF
TRBV20-1	few	TRBJ1-5	TRBD1	TGCAGTGCTGGACAGGGGGCAAGCGGCAATCAGCCCCAGCATTTT	CSAGQGASGNQPQHF
TRBV12-3/TRBV12-4	few	TRBJ2-2	NA	TGTGCCAGCAGGCCCGGAGTGAGCGCCGGGGAGCTGTTTTTT	CASRPGVSAGELFF
TRBV10-3	few	TRBJ2-7	NA	TGTGCCATCAGTGATCGAGACAGAGCTTACTACGAGCAGTACTTC	CAISDRDRAYYEQYF
TRBV5-8	NA	TRBJ1-1	NA	TGTGCCAGCAGCTTGAGTGTCAGGGAGGGCACTGAAGCTTTCTTT	CASSLSVREGTEAFF
TRBV27	NA	TRBJ1-2	NA	TGTGCCAGCAGTTTCGGACAGATGAATGGCTACACCTTC	CASSFGQMNGYTF
TRBV18	NA	TRBJ1-1	NA	TGTGCCAGCTCACCCACACAGGGAACTGAAGCTTTCTTT	CASSPTQGTEAFF
TRBV29-1	many	TRBJ2-2	NA	TGCAGCGTCGGGGGTTCGAACACCGGGGAGCTGTTTTTT	CSVGGSNTGELFF
TRBV4-2	few	TRBJ1-2	NA	TGTGCCAGCAGCCAAGATCTGGGGGGCGCTGGTGGTGGCTACACCTTC	CASSQDLGGAGGGYTF
TRBV10-3	NA	TRBJ1-5	NA	TGTGCCATCAGTGAATACAGGGAAGGGGCCCAGCATTTT	CAISEYREGAQHF
TRBV4-1	many	TRBJ2-5	NA	TGCGCCAGCAGCCGTGAAGGAGGCAGGGTGGAGACCCAGTACTTC	CASSREGGRVETQYF
TRBV6-2/TRBV6-3	many	TRBJ2-5	NA	TGTGCCAGCAGCCCTACAGAAGAGACCCAGTACTTC	CASSPTEETQYF
TRBV7-7	NA	TRBJ2-7	TRBD2	TGTGCTAGCAGCTTAGGTGCGGGAGCACAGTACGAGCAGTACTTC	CASSLGAGAQYEQYF